This T cell receptor beta chain derives from a study of blood T cell repertoires in COVID-19. Study-level background: Sites in the United States, Italy and Spain provided acute and convalescent COVID-19 samples.

Germline V gene data show CDR1 as SNHLY and CDR2 as FYNNEI. V trimming: 6 bases; J trimming: 4 bases; junction bases outside the gene matches: 7. This CDR3 region has 14 residues. This clone was recorded once. Authors' processing steps: Quantification of nucleated cells was approximated via reference gene primer amplification. Assay used: immunoSEQ multiplex PCR; TCRdb lists only in-frame clones, some missing. That table gives V, J and clone size, and the DNA gave D and trimming. The table has approximately 250,000 clones, 85% to 95% seen once. The sequenced sample consisted of PBMCs or T cells enriched from blood (not recorded which). This TCR was recovered from a man in his forties or fifties who had been exposed to COVID-19. This chain joins TRBV2 and TRBJ1-2; 8 bases agree with TRBD1. The CDR3: CASSGTGGLYGYTF. The CDR3, as DNA: TGTGCCAGCAGCGGGACAGGCGGGCTCTATGGCTACACCTTC.